A single sample is the source of the 27 T cell receptor beta chains below, sequenced in a study of cytomegalovirus exposure and HLA in healthy donors. 60 Vbeta and 13 Jbeta primers were used in PCR. The assay was immunoSEQ multiplex PCR, and TCRdb's table has in-frame clones only and misses some. The sample includes about 84,000 clones, approximately 90% of them seen just once. Material: PBMCs. The receptor set was obtained from a man between 18 and 29 years old in good health and CMV-seronegative.

This clone was picked up one time. The J gene is TRBJ2-1, the V gene TRBV5-1; 8 bases match TRBD2. Germline CDR1 is SGHRS and CDR2 is YFSETQ. The CDR3 spans 15 residues. V gave up 0 bases and J gave up 4 bases; unmatched junction bases: 3. The CDR3 DNA follows: TGCGCCAGCAGCTTGGTCCCTAGCGGGTACAATGAGCAGTTCTTC. Its protein product is CASSLVPSGYNEQFF.

This chain links TRBV5-6 with TRBJ2-1; D is possibly TRBD2 (6 bases). The V end was cut by 2 bases, the J end by 12 bases, with 18 bases between. CDR1 is SGHDT and CDR2 is YYEEEE in the germline V gene. CDR3 size: 14 residues. The CDR3, as DNA: TGTGCCAGCAGCTTCCCGGGACTCCCACGAGGGCAGTTCTTC. Its protein product is CASSFPGLPRGQFF.

This chain uses TRBV29-1 with TRBJ1-3; 8 nucleotides line up with TRBD1. The CDR3 consists of 15 residues. Germline lookup yields CDR1 SQVTM and CDR2 ANQGSEA. Losses at the gene ends were 7 bases for V and 4 bases for J; bases not matched to a gene: 12. The CDR3 bases are TGCAGCGCCTCAGGAGGCAGGGGGCTCGGAAACACCATATATTTT. Translating gives CSASGGRGLGNTIYF.

The V and J genes are TRBV29-1 and TRBJ2-7, with 7 bases fitting TRBD2. V shed 3 bases, J shed 12 bases, and the junction held 8 bases outside the gene matches. Germline CDR1 SQVTM, CDR2 ANQGSEA. The CDR3 has 11 amino acids. CDR3 amino acids: CSVDWGRVRYF. CDR3 nucleotide sequence: TGCAGCGTTGATTGGGGGAGGGTCAGGTACTTC.

This chain connects TRBV28 to TRBJ1-2; TRBD1 matches at 9 bases. The CDR3 runs to 15 residues. Germline V gene data show CDR1 as MDHEN and CDR2 as SYDVKM. After removal of 5 bases from V and 0 bases from J, the junction contained 4 bases not matched to a gene. The CDR3 DNA reads TGTGCCAGCAGTACACAGGGGGCCTCTAACTATGGCTACACCTTC. Its translation is CASSTQGASNYGYTF.

This chain connects TRBV7-9 to TRBJ2-5; 7 positions agree with TRBD1. The CDR3 spans 16 residues. J was trimmed by 1 base and V by 4 bases; bases with no gene match: 9. The germline V gene has CDR1 SEHNR and CDR2 FQNEAQ (reference sequence). The CDR3, as DNA: TGTGCCAGCAGCTCCTTCGCTGGGACAGTCCAAGAGACCCAGTACTTC. It is translated as CASSSFAGTVQETQYF.

V is TRBV6-5 and J is TRBJ1-1; TRBD1 is a possible D gene (5 bases). In germline, CDR1 is MNHEY, CDR2 SVGAGI. Trimming shortened V by 0 bases and J by 8 bases, and 16 bases separated the two germline ends. The CDR3 runs 15 residues. As DNA, the CDR3 is TGTGCCAGCAGTTACTCGATAATAGGGGCAAAGGAAGCTTTCTTT. Encoded protein: CASSYSIIGAKEAFF.

The chain employs TRBV7-2 and TRBJ2-7; the match to TRBD2 covers 8 bases. CDR3 size: 19 residues. V gave up 2 bases and J gave up 4 bases; unmatched junction bases: 19. In germline, CDR1 is SGHTA, CDR2 FQGNSA. In DNA form, the CDR3 reads TGTGCCAGCAGCTTAATAGGGGTCGCAGCGGGAGTGGAACTTTACGAGCAGTACTTC. Translating gives CASSLIGVAAGVELYEQYF.

This chain uses TRBV4-3 with TRBJ2-7; 9 bases agree with TRBD2. The V gene's germline CDR1 is LGHNA and CDR2 YSLEER. Trimming at V came to 0 bases and at J to 6 bases, leaving 15 bases not matched to a gene. The length of the CDR3 is 18 residues. The CDR3 nucleotides read TGCGCCAGCAGCCAAGAAGTACTGTCCCCGGGACTAGCAACCGAGCAGTACTTC. Amino acids: CASSQEVLSPGLATEQYF.

The chain links TRBV28 to TRBJ2-7; possibly TRBD2 for D (6 bases). CDR3 size: 13 residues. Trimming took off 5 bases at V and 3 bases at J, with 11 bases between the two ends. The germline gives CDR1 MDHEN, CDR2 SYDVKM. As DNA, the CDR3 is TGTGCCAGCAGTACCCGAGCGGGCTACGAGCAGTACTTC. Its protein is CASSTRAGYEQYF.

J is TRBJ1-5 and V is TRBV5-6, with TRBD1 as a possible D gene (6 bases). CDR1 is SGHDT and CDR2 is YYEEEE in the germline V gene. The CDR3 covers 17 residues. Between the trimmed V and J ends, which lost 0 bases and 2 bases, there was a span of 15 bases. CDR3 region: CASSLAVQGRGNQPQHF. For the CDR3, the DNA is TGTGCCAGCAGCTTGGCCGTTCAGGGGAGAGGCAATCAGCCCCAGCATTTT.

This clone was counted a single time. The chain couples TRBV4-2 to TRBJ2-3, with 7 bases matching TRBD1. J was trimmed by 2 bases and V by 1 base; bases with no gene match: 6. This CDR3 region has 16 residues. The V gene's germline CDR1 is LGHNA and CDR2 YNFKEQ. The CDR3 nucleotides read TGTGCCAGCAGCCAAGTATTGGGACAGAACACAGATACGCAGTATTTT. Translating it yields CASSQVLGQNTDTQYF.

The CDR3: CASSDLGTGGEKLFF. DNA of the CDR3: TGTGCCAGCAGTGACCTCGGGACAGGGGGCGAAAAACTGTTTTTT. The chain uses TRBV25-1 and TRBJ1-4; 12 bases line up with TRBD1. In germline, CDR1 is MGHDK, CDR2 SYGVNS. The CDR3 loop spans 15 amino acids. V lost 3 bases to trimming and J lost 8 bases; unmatched junction nucleotides: 4.

The chain joins TRBV11-2 to TRBJ1-1; the D is unclear. This CDR3 contains 13 residues. Germline lookup yields CDR1 SGHAT and CDR2 FQNNGV. Trimming shortened V by 1 base and J by 6 bases, and 9 bases separated the two germline ends. In nucleotides, the CDR3 is TGTGCCAGCAGCTTAGGTTATAGCGCTGAAGCTTTCTTT. Its protein product is CASSLGYSAEAFF.

J is TRBJ2-5 and V is TRBV18; D is unresolved. V was cut by 3 bases and J by 3 bases, with 14 bases left in between. The germline CDR1 and CDR2 sequences are KGHSH and LQKENI. This CDR3 is built from 15 residues. The CDR3 nucleotides read TGTGCCAGCTCACCTCCCGGAGCAATCAAAGAGACCCAGTACTTC. Protein sequence: CASSPPGAIKETQYF.

The J gene is TRBJ2-1, the V gene TRBV6-5, with a possible D match to TRBD2 (5 bases). The CDR3 extends over 13 amino acids. With 0 bases removed from V and 7 bases from J, the gap between germline ends came to 7 bases. Germline V lookup: CDR1 MNHEY, CDR2 SVGAGI. CDR3 sequence: CASSYSQRNEQFF. CDR3 bases: TGTGCCAGCAGTTACTCTCAGCGGAATGAGCAGTTCTTC.

The chain is built from TRBV30 and TRBJ1-3; the D gene is possibly TRBD1 (5 bases). The CDR3 runs to 13 residues. Germline V gives CDR1 GTSNPN, CDR2 SVGIG (reference sequence). V gave up 3 bases and J gave up 2 bases, with 8 bases separating them. CDR3 nucleotides: TGTGCCTGGAGAAGGGGTCCTGGAAACACCATATATTTT. This gives the protein CAWRRGPGNTIYF.

This clone was seen a handful of times. V is TRBV19 and J is TRBJ2-3; 9 bases are a match to TRBD2. CDR3 length: 17 residues. V lost 4 bases and J lost 1; bases outside the gene matches: 9. Germline V gives CDR1 LNHDA, CDR2 SQIVND (reference sequence). The CDR3 loop is CASSTRGLAGGTDTQYF. The CDR3 nucleotides read TGTGCCAGTAGTACCAGGGGACTAGCCGGAGGCACAGATACGCAGTATTTT.

The chain has TRBV7-2 and TRBJ2-7; 11 bases match TRBD2. Germline V gives CDR1 SGHTA, CDR2 FQGNSA. The length of the CDR3 is 15 residues. The V and J ends lost 5 bases and 2 bases, in that order; junction bases with no gene match: 5. The CDR3 is CASSSSGRAAYEQYF. CDR3 DNA sequence: TGTGCCAGCAGCAGTAGCGGGAGGGCGGCCTACGAGCAGTACTTC.

V is TRBV7-9 and J is TRBJ2-1, with 8 positions matching TRBD1. Trimming removed 5 bases from V and 8 bases from J; junction bases left unmatched: 11. Per the germline V gene, CDR1 is SEHNR and CDR2 is FQNEAQ (reference sequence). The CDR3 sequence is 15 residues long. CDR3 sequence reads: CASSRPRTGWYEQFF. CDR3 coding DNA: TGTGCCAGCAGCCGACCTAGGACAGGGTGGTATGAGCAGTTCTTC.

Remarks on this clone: The identical CDR3 is also encoded by other nucleotide sequences in the sample. The CDR3 loop reads CASSVVGGETQYF. CDR3 sequence (DNA): TGTGCCAGCAGCGTAGTAGGGGGAGAGACCCAGTACTTC. This rearrangement joins TRBV9 to TRBJ2-5; D possibly corresponds to TRBD1 (6 bases). The germline gives CDR1 SGDLS, CDR2 YYNGEE. This CDR3 has 13 residues. Trimming removed 0 bases at V and 4 bases at J, with 7 bases between.

A single count supports this clone. The chain recombines TRBV20-1 with TRBJ2-5; D unresolved. This CDR3 is 10 amino acids long. V was trimmed by 2 bases and J by 4 bases, leaving 2 bases between them. Germline-derived CDR1 and CDR2 are DFQATT and SNEGSKA (reference sequence). CDR3 nucleotides: TGCAGTGCTAGACTAGAGACCCAGTACTTC. Translated: CSARLETQYF.

In this sample, this clone turned up once. J is TRBJ1-2 and V is TRBV2, with 7 nucleotides matching TRBD1. Germline lookup yields CDR1 SNHLY and CDR2 FYNNEI. The CDR3 runs 13 residues. Germline trimming cut 9 bases from V and 5 bases from J; bases unmatched to any gene: 9. The CDR3 loop is CARPTGTLYGYTF. The CDR3 DNA reads TGTGCCAGACCGACAGGGACCCTATATGGCTACACCTTC.

The genes are TRBV28 and TRBJ2-7; 13 bases align to TRBD2. Germline assignment: CDR1 MDHEN and CDR2 SYDVKM. Losses at the gene ends were 4 bases for V and 2 bases for J; bases not matched to a gene: 2. This CDR3 spans 15 amino acids. The DNA of the CDR3 is TGTGCCAGCAGTTCGACTAGCGGGGGGACCTACGAGCAGTACTTC. It specifies CASSSTSGGTYEQYF.

This clone was seen just once. This chain joins TRBV29-1 and TRBJ2-3; the match to TRBD1 covers 10 bases. CDR1 and CDR2 (germline): SQVTM, ANQGSEA. The CDR3 is 14 residues long. The ends lost 3 bases at V and 4 bases at J; junction bases unmatched: 4. In DNA form, the CDR3 reads TGCAGCGTTGAGCCCGGACAGGGGGCAGATACGCAGTATTTT. It yields the protein CSVEPGQGADTQYF.

This clone came up once. Other DNA variants within this sample encode the same CDR3. The CDR3 is CASSLAAYEQYF. The CDR3 DNA sequence: TGTGCCAGCAGCTTGGCTGCCTACGAGCAGTACTTC. This chain connects TRBV5-6 to TRBJ2-7, with D unclear. The CDR3 sequence is 12 residues long. Germline V gene lookup returns CDR1 SGHDT and CDR2 YYEEEE. Trimming stripped 0 bases from V and 2 bases from J, with 3 bases between.

CDR3 sequence (DNA): TGTGCCAGCAGTGAAGCGCGGGATAGACTAGCGGGGAATTACAATGAGCAGTTCTTC. Protein sequence: CASSEARDRLAGNYNEQFF. The chain employs TRBV6-1 and TRBJ2-1, with TRBD2 identical over 11 bases. This CDR3 has 19 residues. The V segment lost 0 bases and the J segment 4 bases; nucleotides outside the gene matches: 11. Germline values: CDR1 MNHNS, CDR2 SASEGT.